The T cell receptor beta chain under discussion was sequenced for a study of cytomegalovirus exposure and HLA in healthy donors. Study-wide findings and caveats: A highly shared variant cluster was judged a likely technical artifact.

Vbeta (60) and Jbeta (13) primers were used in the PCR. TCRdb's copy holds only in-frame clones and misses some; the assay was immunoSEQ multiplex PCR. The data show about 180,000 clones, approximately 80% seen once. As concerns this clone: Its specificity is not known.

This CDR3 is 15 amino acids long. The J segment lost 10 bases and the V segment lost 7 bases, leaving 11 bases of the junction unmatched. Germline CDR1 and CDR2: LNHDA and SQIVND (reference sequence). The origin of this receptor is a girl aged 2-10 years in good health and CMV-seropositive. The sample comprised PBMCs. The chain joins TRBV19 to TRBJ1-6; 9 bases are shared with TRBD1. The CDR3 sequence: CASTETGQGGSPLHF. In DNA form, the CDR3 reads TGTGCCAGTACCGAAACGGGACAGGGCGGATCACCCCTCCACTTT.